The clone carrying this T cell receptor (beta chain) was seen a handful of times. What it binds is not known. The TCRbeta library incorporated unique molecular identifiers. MiXCR, run by TCRdb on the PCR reads, gives a single entry per CDR3 protein. The sample lists approximately 190,000 distinct CDR3 sequences; 5.5% to 7% were seen once. The record originates from a study of T-cell reconstitution after alpha-beta-depleted transplantation in children. General observations from the study: From surviving recipient T cells and thymic progenitors came the high day-60 TCRbeta diversity observed in some patients. There were reportedly several hundred expanded graft clones from which alpha-beta T cells came about two months after transplant.

Looked up from germline, CDR1 is KGHSH and CDR2 is LQKENI. Trimming shortened V by 2 bases and J by 7 bases, and 12 bases separated the two germline ends. The CDR3 is 13 amino acids. The sample here was PBMCs, taken before TCRalphabeta/CD19-depleted stem cell transplant. This sequence was found in a girl in the first two years of life with combined immunodeficiency, due to receive a stem cell transplant. The chain employs TRBV18 and TRBJ2-7; D could derive from TRBD1 or TRBD2 (5 bases each). The CDR3 loop reads CASSPGGSEEQYF. In DNA, the CDR3 is TGTGCCAGCTCACCAGGGGGTTCGGAGGAGCAGTACTTC.